The 24 T cell receptor beta chains reported below all come from one sample, sequenced in a study of post-analysis software for immune sequencing data. General study results and limits: Included in a set of roughly five TRBV segments more frequent in patients than controls were TRBV5-6, TRBV5-1 and TRBV20-1.

Prepared TCR beta cDNA libraries contained unique molecular identifiers. TCRdb reprocessed the PCR reads with MiXCR, giving one entry per CDR3 protein. Among over 700,000 distinct CDR3 sequences, about 27% were seen once, and the ten largest hold roughly 0.53%. Their antigens remain unidentified. Input material: blood. All receptors come from a girl under 18 with multiple sclerosis.

This clonotype was counted many times. The V and J genes are TRBV20-1 and TRBJ2-3, with 11 bases lining up with TRBD2. Germline V gene data show CDR1 as DFQATT and CDR2 as SNEGSKA (reference sequence). The CDR3 sequence is 15 residues long. Unmatched junction bases numbered 6, after V lost 6 bases and J lost 1 base. The DNA of the CDR3 is TGCAGTGCCCCGGGACTAGCGGCGGGCACAGATACGCAGTATTTT. It is translated as CSAPGLAAGTDTQYF.

This clonotype was observed a few times. The gene calls are TRBV2 and TRBJ2-3; D gene uncertain. Looked up from germline, CDR1 is SNHLY and CDR2 is FYNNEI. The CDR3 is made up of 11 amino acids. V was clipped by 8 bases and J by 1 base, with 4 bases between them. The CDR3 nucleotides are TGTGCCAGCGAACGCACAGATACGCAGTATTTT. Protein sequence: CASERTDTQYF.

This clonotype occurred a few times. This rearrangement joins TRBV5-1 to TRBJ2-7; possible D gene TRBD2, 5 bases. The ends were cut back, 1 base at V and 2 bases at J, with 13 bases in the middle. This CDR3 contains 15 residues. CDR1 is SGHRS, CDR2 YFSETQ, per germline. CDR3 in DNA: TGCGCCAGCAGCTTGATTGTAGGGAGACCCTACGAGCAGTACTTC. This encodes CASSLIVGRPYEQYF.

J is TRBJ1-2 and V is TRBV13; TRBD1 matches 10 bases. Germline trimming cut 2 bases from V and 1 base from J; bases unmatched to any gene: 4. Looked up from germline, CDR1 is PRHDT and CDR2 is FYEKMQ (reference sequence). The CDR3 has 16 amino acids. CDR3 DNA: TGTGCCAGCAGCTTACCCGGACAGGGGGATAACTATGGCTACACCTTC. Amino acids: CASSLPGQGDNYGYTF.

This clonotype was seen more than once but under ten times. The chain links TRBV6-2 or TRBV6-3 to TRBJ2-1; TRBD1 agrees at 9 bases. CDR3 length: 14 residues. V lost 7 bases, J lost 9 bases, and 10 bases stayed unmatched. Germline V lookup: CDR1 MNHEY, CDR2 SVGEGT. The CDR3 coding sequence is TGTGCCAGCACCTCCGGGACAGGGAGCTTTGAGCAGTTCTTC. This encodes CASTSGTGSFEQFF.

This clonotype has just a few counts. This chain connects TRBV7-2 to TRBJ2-1; TRBD2 matches 7 bases. Germline V CDR1 and CDR2: SGHTA, FQGNSA. V was pared by 5 bases and J by 4 bases, with 11 bases of the junction left unmatched. The length of the CDR3 is 16 residues. The CDR3 DNA sequence: TGTGCCAGCAGCCTCGAATTAGCGGGCCTATACAATGAGCAGTTCTTC. Translating gives CASSLELAGLYNEQFF.

This clonotype occurred a few times. This sequence joins TRBV7-8 and TRBJ2-5; 7 bases map to TRBD1. V gave up 5 bases and J gave up 1 base; unmatched junction bases: 10. This CDR3 spans 16 amino acids. The germline V gene has CDR1 SGHVS and CDR2 FQNEAQ. This CDR3 reads CASSTLPTGAQETQYF. The CDR3 bases are TGTGCCAGCAGCACCCTACCTACAGGGGCCCAAGAGACCCAGTACTTC.

The chain couples TRBV20-1 to TRBJ2-5; no definite D call. This CDR3 is 13 amino acids long. CDR1 is DFQATT and CDR2 is SNEGSKA in the germline V gene (reference sequence). V was shortened by 6 bases and J by 4 bases, with 15 bases between the two germline ends. DNA for the CDR3: TGCAGTGCCGAAGGGTTTTTCGGAGAGACCCAGTACTTC. It translates to CSAEGFFGETQYF.

This clonotype was counted between two and nine times. The chain joins TRBV5-5 to TRBJ2-7, with D perhaps TRBD2 (6 bases). Germline values: CDR1 SGHKS, CDR2 YYEKEE (reference sequence). CDR3 length: 15 amino acids. V was clipped by 2 bases and J by 4 bases, with 16 bases between them. CDR3 DNA sequence: TGTGCCAGCAGCTTTGTCCCCGGGAGCAGATACGAGCAGTACTTC. The encoded protein is CASSFVPGSRYEQYF.

The chain combines TRBV9 with TRBJ1-2; TRBD1 is a possible D gene (5 bases). V was cut by 0 bases and J by 0 bases, with 15 bases left in between. This CDR3 has 17 amino acids. Germline V CDR1 and CDR2: SGDLS, YYNGEE. CDR3 DNA sequence: TGTGCCAGCAGCGTAGGGGGGGGTGTCCAAGCTAACTATGGCTACACCTTC. Translating gives CASSVGGGVQANYGYTF.

The CDR3 loop is CASSRSGGVGGEDTQYF. CDR3 in DNA: TGCGCCAGCAGCAGGAGCGGGGGGGTCGGTGGTGAAGATACGCAGTATTTT. V usage is TRBV5-1 and J usage is TRBJ2-3; 10 bases fit TRBD2. With V trimmed by 4 bases and J by 5 bases, 13 bases remained unmatched. Per germline, CDR1 SGHRS and CDR2 YFSETQ. The CDR3 sequence is 17 residues long.

This clonotype was counted a few times. The genes are TRBV5-1 and TRBJ1-2, with D hard to call. Trimming took off 3 bases at V and 1 base at J, with 13 bases between the two ends. This CDR3 spans 15 amino acids. Germline V CDR1 and CDR2: SGHRS, YFSETQ. Here the CDR3 DNA reads TGCGCCAGCAGCTCATCCAGCTTGAGTAACTATGGCTACACCTTC. Its protein is CASSSSSLSNYGYTF.

There are a few counts of this clonotype. The rearrangement links TRBV20-1 to TRBJ2-1; TRBD2 matches at 10 bases. This CDR3 is 15 amino acids long. V lost 5 bases and J lost 3; bases outside the gene matches: 7. Germline V gene sequence: CDR1 DFQATT, CDR2 SNEGSKA (reference sequence). The CDR3 region is CSASSTSGYYNEQFF. The CDR3 DNA sequence: TGCAGTGCTTCCTCGACTAGCGGGTACTACAATGAGCAGTTCTTC.

Comments on this clonotype: A junction boundary mismatches the germline segment, possibly from a read error. The chain has TRBV3-1 and TRBJ2-7, with D possibly TRBD1 on 6 matching bases. CDR3 length equals 14 residues. Germline V gives CDR1 LGHDT, CDR2 YNNKEL (reference sequence). The DNA of the CDR3 is TGCGCCAGCAGCCAAAGACCAGGGGTTGTCGAGCAGTACTTC. Its protein product is CASSQRPGVVEQYF.

This clonotype was counted between two and nine times. The chain is built from TRBV4-2 and TRBJ2-3; 11 bases are a match to TRBD2. The germline CDR1 and CDR2 sequences are LGHNA and YNFKEQ. J was trimmed by 7 bases and V by 0 bases; bases with no gene match: 3. There are 15 residues in the CDR3. CDR3 sequence: CASSQEPSGGNTQYF. The CDR3 DNA sequence: TGTGCCAGCAGCCAAGAGCCTAGCGGGGGGAATACGCAGTATTTT.

This chain joins TRBV5-6 and TRBJ2-7, with 7 bases lining up with TRBD1. The CDR3 runs 15 residues. CDR1 and CDR2 (germline): SGHDT, YYEEEE. V lost 4 bases and J lost 3; bases outside the gene matches: 10. CDR3 sequence reads: CASSRRQGPNYEQYF. The CDR3 DNA reads as TGTGCCAGCAGCCGCCGACAGGGTCCAAACTACGAGCAGTACTTC.

V is TRBV9 and J is TRBJ2-3; no clear D. V gave up 0 bases and J gave up 4 bases, with 9 bases separating them. This CDR3 has 14 residues. The V gene's germline CDR1 is SGDLS and CDR2 YYNGEE. The CDR3 DNA reads TGTGCCAGCAGCGTAGTAAAGGTTCCAGATACGCAGTATTTT. Protein sequence: CASSVVKVPDTQYF.

This clonotype has a handful of counts. The V and J genes are TRBV29-1 and TRBJ2-1, with D perhaps matching TRBD1 or TRBD2 (6 bases each). The V end was cut by 6 bases, the J end by 10 bases, with 19 bases between. The CDR3 covers 13 residues. Germline CDR1 is SQVTM and CDR2 is ANQGSEA. DNA for the CDR3: TGCAGCGTCCCCCCGGTGGGGGGCCGAGAGCAGTTCTTC. This gives the protein CSVPPVGGREQFF.

This clonotype was detected a few times. The chain joins TRBV5-1 to TRBJ1-1, with D perhaps matching TRBD1 (5 bases). V shed 4 bases and J shed 3 bases, with 10 bases lying between them. The CDR3 is 13 residues long. CDR1 is SGHRS and CDR2 is YFSETQ in the germline V gene. The CDR3 DNA sequence: TGCGCCAGCAGCCCTGGGGACTACACTGAAGCTTTCTTT. The encoded protein is CASSPGDYTEAFF.

This clonotype has a handful of counts. One junction end disagrees with the germline gene, perhaps due to a read error. This chain connects TRBV15 to TRBJ2-3, with D possibly being TRBD1 or TRBD2 (6 bases each). CDR1 is LNHNV and CDR2 is YYDKDF in the germline V gene (reference sequence). The CDR3 runs 14 residues. CDR3 bases: TGTGCCACCAGCAGAGAGGGGGGCACGGATACGCAGTATTTT. As protein: CATSREGGTDTQYF.

V is TRBV6-5 and J is TRBJ1-5; D is uncertain. Germline CDR1 reads MNHEY; CDR2 reads SVGAGI. Between the trimmed V and J ends, which lost 8 bases and 7 bases, there was a span of 15 bases. The CDR3 contains 13 residues. The chain's CDR3 is CASRGSRRQPQHF. The CDR3 DNA sequence: TGTGCCAGCCGAGGCAGTAGACGGCAGCCCCAGCATTTT.

At least ten counts were recorded for this clonotype. The chain carries TRBV20-1 and TRBJ1-4; TRBD1 might be the D (6 bases). This CDR3 spans 12 amino acids. Germline V gene data show CDR1 as DFQATT and CDR2 as SNEGSKA (reference sequence). V shed 6 bases and J shed 11 bases, with 16 bases lying between them. In DNA form, the CDR3 reads TGCAGTGCCCCCGACGGAGGGGGGAAACTGTTTTTT. Its protein product is CSAPDGGGKLFF.

A few counts support this clonotype. The chain combines TRBV6-2 or TRBV6-3 with TRBJ2-4, with D tentatively TRBD2 (5 bases). This CDR3 contains 15 residues. The germline V gene encodes CDR1 MNHEY and CDR2 SVGEGT. V lost 5 bases, J lost 0 bases, and 11 bases lay in between. Written as DNA, the CDR3 is TGTGCCAGCAGTCGGAGGAAGCTAGCCAAAAACATTCAGTACTTC. Protein product: CASSRRKLAKNIQYF.

The rearrangement links TRBV12-3 or TRBV12-4 to TRBJ1-2; D not resolved. The CDR3 covers 13 residues. V lost 1 base, J lost 7 bases, and 10 bases lay in between. CDR3 amino acids: CASSLGPGSGYTF. The CDR3 DNA follows: TGTGCCAGCAGTTTAGGGCCCGGGTCTGGCTACACCTTC.